The T cell receptor (beta chain) under discussion was sequenced for a study of blood T cell repertoires in COVID-19. Across the study: The study drew acute and convalescent COVID-19 samples from the United States, Italy and Spain.

The germline gives CDR1 SGHRS, CDR2 YFSETQ. The CDR3 loop spans 14 amino acids. V lost 2 bases and J lost 7; bases outside the gene matches: 8. TCRdb's copy holds only in-frame clones and misses some; the assay was immunoSEQ multiplex PCR. This table holds 150,000 or so clones, approximately 84% found once. Sequencing was performed on peripheral blood. The chain couples TRBV5-1 to TRBJ2-7, with 8 positions matching TRBD2. This receptor was obtained from an older woman with acute or convalescent COVID-19. Written as DNA, the CDR3 is TGCGCCAGCAGCTTTCGAGCGGGAGCTGGTGAGCAGTACTTC. Translated, it gives CASSFRAGAGEQYF.